This T cell receptor beta chain was retrieved from a study of blood T cell repertoires in COVID-19. Study information: The samples span acute and convalescent COVID-19 from the United States, Italy and Spain.

Participant age was 18 to 89 years, and participants resided in about two dozen US areas. Participants reported their clinical history, and cohort assignment relied on those reports. Cohort 3 donors were reported recovered after two negative PCRs, clearance, or symptom resolution. Sequencing used immunoSEQ multiplex PCR; TCRdb keeps in-frame clones, though not all of them. The table includes about 300,000 clones, approximately 84% detected once. J gave up 6 bases and V 3 bases, and 9 bases lay outside the gene matches. This CDR3 comprises 15 residues. Germline V gives CDR1 SEHNR, CDR2 FQNEAQ (reference sequence).

This sequence joins TRBV7-9 and TRBJ1-2, with 8 nucleotides matching TRBD1. This receptor was taken from a woman younger than 35 who had recovered from COVID-19. The sample taken for sequencing was PBMCs or T cells enriched from blood (not recorded which). As DNA, the CDR3 is TGTGCCAGCAGCTTGCCGGGACAGGTCGGCGATGGCTACACCTTC. It encodes CASSLPGQVGDGYTF.